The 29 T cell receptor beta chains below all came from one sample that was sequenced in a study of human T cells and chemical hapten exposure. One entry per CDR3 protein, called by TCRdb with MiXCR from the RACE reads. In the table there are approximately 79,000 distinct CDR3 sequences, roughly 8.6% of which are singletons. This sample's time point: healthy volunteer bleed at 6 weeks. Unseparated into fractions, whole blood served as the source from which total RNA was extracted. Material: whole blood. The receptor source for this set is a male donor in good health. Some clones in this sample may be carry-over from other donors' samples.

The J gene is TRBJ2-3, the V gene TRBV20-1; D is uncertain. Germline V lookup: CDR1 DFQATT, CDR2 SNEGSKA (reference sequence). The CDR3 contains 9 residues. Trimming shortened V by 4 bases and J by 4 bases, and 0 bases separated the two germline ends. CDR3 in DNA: TGCAGTGCTACAGATACGCAGTATTTT. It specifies CSATDTQYF.

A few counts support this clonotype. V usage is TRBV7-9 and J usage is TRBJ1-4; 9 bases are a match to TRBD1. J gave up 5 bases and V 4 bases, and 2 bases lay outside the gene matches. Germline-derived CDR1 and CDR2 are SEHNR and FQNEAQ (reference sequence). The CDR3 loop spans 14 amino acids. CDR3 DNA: TGTGCCAGCAGCTATGGGACAGGGAATGAAAAACTGTTTTTT. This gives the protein CASSYGTGNEKLFF.

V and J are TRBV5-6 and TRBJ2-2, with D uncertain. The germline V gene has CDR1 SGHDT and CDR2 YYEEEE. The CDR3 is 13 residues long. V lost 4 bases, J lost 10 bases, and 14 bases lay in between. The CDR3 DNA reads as TGTGCCAGCAGCCTTTTCGCAAGCGAGGAGCTGTTTTTT. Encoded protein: CASSLFASEELFF.

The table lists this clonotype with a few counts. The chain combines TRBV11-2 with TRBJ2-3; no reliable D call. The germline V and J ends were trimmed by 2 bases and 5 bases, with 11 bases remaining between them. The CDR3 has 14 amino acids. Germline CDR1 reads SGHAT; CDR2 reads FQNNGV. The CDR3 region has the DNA TGTGCCAGCAGCTTACCCGTGAGTGTAGATACGCAGTATTTT. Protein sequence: CASSLPVSVDTQYF.

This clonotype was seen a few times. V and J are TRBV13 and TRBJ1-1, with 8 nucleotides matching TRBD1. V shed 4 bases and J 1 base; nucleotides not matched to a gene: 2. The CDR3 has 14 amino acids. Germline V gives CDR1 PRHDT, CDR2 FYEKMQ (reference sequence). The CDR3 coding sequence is TGTGCCAGCAGCTCGACAGGGGAGAACACTGAAGCTTTCTTT. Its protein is CASSSTGENTEAFF. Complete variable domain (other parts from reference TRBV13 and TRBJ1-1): AAGVIQSPRHLIKEKRETATLKCYPIPRHDTVYWYQQGPGQDPQFLISFYEKMQSDKGSIPDRFSAQQFSDYHSELNMSSLELGDSALYFCASSSTGENTEAFFGQGTRLTVV.

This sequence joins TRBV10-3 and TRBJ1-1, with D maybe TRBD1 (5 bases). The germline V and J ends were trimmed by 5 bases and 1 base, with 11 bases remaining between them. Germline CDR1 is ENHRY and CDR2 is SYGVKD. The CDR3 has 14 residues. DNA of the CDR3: TGTGCCATCAGTCCGGGACCTAGGAACACTGAAGCTTTCTTT. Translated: CAISPGPRNTEAFF.

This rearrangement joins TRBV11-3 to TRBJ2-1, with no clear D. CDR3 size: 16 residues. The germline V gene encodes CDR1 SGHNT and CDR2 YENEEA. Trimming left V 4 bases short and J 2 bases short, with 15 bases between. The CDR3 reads CASSSTPQPAYNEQFF. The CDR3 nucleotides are TGTGCCAGCAGCTCGACCCCCCAGCCAGCCTACAATGAGCAGTTCTTC.

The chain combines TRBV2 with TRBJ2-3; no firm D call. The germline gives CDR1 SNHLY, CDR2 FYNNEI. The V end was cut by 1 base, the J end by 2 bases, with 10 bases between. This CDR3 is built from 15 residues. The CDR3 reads CASSEGLLPTDTQYF. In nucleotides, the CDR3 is TGTGCCAGCAGTGAAGGTCTGCTTCCCACAGATACGCAGTATTTT.

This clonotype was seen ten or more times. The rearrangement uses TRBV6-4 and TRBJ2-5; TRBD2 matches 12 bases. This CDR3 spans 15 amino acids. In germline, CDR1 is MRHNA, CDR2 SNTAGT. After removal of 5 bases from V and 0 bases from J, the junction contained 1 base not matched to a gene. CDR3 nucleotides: TGTGCCAGCAGTCGACTAGCGGGAGACCAAGAGACCCAGTACTTC. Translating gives CASSRLAGDQETQYF.

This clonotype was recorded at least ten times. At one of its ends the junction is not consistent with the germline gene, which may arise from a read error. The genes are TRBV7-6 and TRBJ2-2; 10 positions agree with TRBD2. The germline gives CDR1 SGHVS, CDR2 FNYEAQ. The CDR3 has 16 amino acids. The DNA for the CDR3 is TGTGCCAGCAGCGTAGCCGGGACTAGCGTGACCGGGGAGCTGTTTTTT. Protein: CASSVAGTSVTGELFF. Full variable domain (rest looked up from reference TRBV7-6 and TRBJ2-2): GAGVSQSPRYKVTKRGQDVALRCDPISGHVSLYWYRQALGQGPEFLTYFNYEAQQDKSGLPNDRFSAERPEGSISTLTIQRTEQRDSAMYRCASSVAGTSVTGELFFGEGSRLTVL.

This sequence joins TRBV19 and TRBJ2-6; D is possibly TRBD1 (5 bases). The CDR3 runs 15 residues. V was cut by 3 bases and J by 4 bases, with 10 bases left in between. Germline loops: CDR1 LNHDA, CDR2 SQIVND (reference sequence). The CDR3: CASSIRASGANVLTF. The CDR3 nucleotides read TGTGCCAGTAGTATCAGGGCCTCGGGGGCCAACGTCCTGACTTTC.

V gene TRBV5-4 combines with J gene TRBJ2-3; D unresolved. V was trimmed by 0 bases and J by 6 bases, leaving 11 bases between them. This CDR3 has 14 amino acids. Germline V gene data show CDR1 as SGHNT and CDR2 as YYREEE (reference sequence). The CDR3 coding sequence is TGTGCCAGCAGCTTGGGTTGGTTTTACGATACGCAGTATTTT. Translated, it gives CASSLGWFYDTQYF.

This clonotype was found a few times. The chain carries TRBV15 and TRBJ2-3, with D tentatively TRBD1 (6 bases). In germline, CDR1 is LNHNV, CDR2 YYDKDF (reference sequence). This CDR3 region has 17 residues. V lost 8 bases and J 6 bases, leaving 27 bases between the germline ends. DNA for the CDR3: TGTGCCACCTCTAGAACCCAATATGGGGGCCAACGGGATACGCAGTATTTT. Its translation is CATSRTQYGGQRDTQYF.

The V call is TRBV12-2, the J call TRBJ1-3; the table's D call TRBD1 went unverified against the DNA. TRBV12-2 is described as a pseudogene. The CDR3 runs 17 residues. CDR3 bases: TGTGCAAGTCGCTTAGGAAAAGACAGTCTCTCTGGAAACACCATATATTTT. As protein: CASRLGKDSLSGNTIYF.

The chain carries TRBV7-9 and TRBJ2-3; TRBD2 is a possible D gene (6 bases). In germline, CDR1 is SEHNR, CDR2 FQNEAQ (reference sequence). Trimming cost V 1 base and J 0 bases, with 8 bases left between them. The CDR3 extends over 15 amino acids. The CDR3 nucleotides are TGTGCCAGCAGCTTAGGTAGCGGAAGCACAGATACGCAGTATTTT. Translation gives CASSLGSGSTDTQYF.

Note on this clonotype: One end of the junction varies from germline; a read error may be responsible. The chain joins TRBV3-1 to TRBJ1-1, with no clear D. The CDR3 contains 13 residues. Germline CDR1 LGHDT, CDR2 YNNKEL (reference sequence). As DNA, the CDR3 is TGTGCCAGAAGCCATCTTTCCAACACTGAAGCTTTCTTT. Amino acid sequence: CARSHLSNTEAFF.

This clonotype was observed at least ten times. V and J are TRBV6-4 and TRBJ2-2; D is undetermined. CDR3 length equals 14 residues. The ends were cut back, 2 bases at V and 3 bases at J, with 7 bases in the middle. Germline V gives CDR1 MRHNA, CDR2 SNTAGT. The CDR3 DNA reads TGTGCCAGCAGTGACGGAGCAGACACCGGGGAGCTGTTTTTT. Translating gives CASSDGADTGELFF.

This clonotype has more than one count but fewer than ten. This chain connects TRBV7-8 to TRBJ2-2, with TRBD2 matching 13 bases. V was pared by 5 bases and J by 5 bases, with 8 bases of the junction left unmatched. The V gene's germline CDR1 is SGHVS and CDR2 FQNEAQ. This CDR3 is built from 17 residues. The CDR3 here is CASSPRTSGGGTGELFF. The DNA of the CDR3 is TGTGCCAGCAGCCCCAGGACTAGCGGGGGCGGGACCGGGGAGCTGTTTTTT.

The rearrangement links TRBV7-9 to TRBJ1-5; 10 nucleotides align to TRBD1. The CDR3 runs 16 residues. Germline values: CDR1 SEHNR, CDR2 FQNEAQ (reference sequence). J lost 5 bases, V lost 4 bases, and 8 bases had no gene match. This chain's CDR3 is CASSSETGGADQPQHF. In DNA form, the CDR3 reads TGTGCCAGCAGCTCCGAGACAGGGGGCGCGGATCAGCCCCAGCATTTT.

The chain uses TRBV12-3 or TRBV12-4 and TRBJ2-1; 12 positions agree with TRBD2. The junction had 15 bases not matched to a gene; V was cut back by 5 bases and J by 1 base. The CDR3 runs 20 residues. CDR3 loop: CASSPRLAGDWGGSYNEQFF. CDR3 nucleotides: TGTGCCAGCAGTCCCCGACTAGCGGGAGATTGGGGCGGGTCCTACAATGAGCAGTTCTTC.

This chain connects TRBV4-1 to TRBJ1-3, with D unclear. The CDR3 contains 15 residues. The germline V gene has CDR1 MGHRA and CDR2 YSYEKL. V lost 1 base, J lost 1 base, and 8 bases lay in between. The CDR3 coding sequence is TGCGCCAGCAGCCAAGGGCCGGGGTCTGGAAACACCATATATTTT. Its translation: CASSQGPGSGNTIYF.

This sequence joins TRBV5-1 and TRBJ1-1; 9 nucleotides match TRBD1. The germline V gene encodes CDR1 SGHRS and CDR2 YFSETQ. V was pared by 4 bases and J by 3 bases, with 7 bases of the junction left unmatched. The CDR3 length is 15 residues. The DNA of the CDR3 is TGCGCCAGCAGCGGGACAGGGAAATGGTACACTGAAGCTTTCTTT. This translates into CASSGTGKWYTEAFF.

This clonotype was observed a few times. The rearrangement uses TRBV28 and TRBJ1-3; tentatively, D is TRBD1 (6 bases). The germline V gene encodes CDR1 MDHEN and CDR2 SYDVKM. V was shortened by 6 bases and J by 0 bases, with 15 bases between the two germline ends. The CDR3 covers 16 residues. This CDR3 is CASSPSGAFSGNTIYF. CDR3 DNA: TGTGCCAGCAGCCCTTCAGGGGCTTTCTCTGGAAACACCATATATTTT.

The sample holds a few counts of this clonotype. The CDR3 bases are TGCGCCAGCAGCGTCAGTAGAGGGCCCGAAGCTTTCTTT. Its translation: CASSVSRGPEAFF. The J gene is TRBJ1-1, the V gene TRBV5-1; no clear D gene. The CDR3 contains 13 residues. The V gene's germline CDR1 is SGHRS and CDR2 YFSETQ. The V end was cut by 4 bases, the J end by 8 bases, with 15 bases between.

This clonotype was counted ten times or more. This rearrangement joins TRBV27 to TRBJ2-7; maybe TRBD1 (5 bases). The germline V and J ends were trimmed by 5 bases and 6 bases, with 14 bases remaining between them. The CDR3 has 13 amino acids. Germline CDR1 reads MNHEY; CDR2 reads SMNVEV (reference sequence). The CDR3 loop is CASSIAQGVEQYF. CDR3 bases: TGTGCCAGCAGTATTGCCCAAGGGGTCGAGCAGTACTTC.

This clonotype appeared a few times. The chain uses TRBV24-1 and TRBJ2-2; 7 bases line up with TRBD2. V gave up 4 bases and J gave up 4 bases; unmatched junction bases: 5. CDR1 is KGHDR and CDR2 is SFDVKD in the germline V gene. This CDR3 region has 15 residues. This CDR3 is CATSEAGWGTGELFF. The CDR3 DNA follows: TGTGCCACCAGTGAAGCGGGATGGGGCACCGGGGAGCTGTTTTTT.

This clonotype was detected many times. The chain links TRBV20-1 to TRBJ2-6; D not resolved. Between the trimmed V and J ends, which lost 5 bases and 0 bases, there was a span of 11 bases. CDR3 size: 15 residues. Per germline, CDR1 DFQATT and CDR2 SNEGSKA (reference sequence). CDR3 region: CSAERPDSGANVLTF. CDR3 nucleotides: TGCAGTGCTGAAAGGCCGGACTCTGGGGCCAACGTCCTGACTTTC.

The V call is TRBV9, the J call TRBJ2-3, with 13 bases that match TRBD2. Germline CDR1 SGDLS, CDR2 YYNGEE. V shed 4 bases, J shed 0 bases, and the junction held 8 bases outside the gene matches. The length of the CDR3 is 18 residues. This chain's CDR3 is CASSSHQTSGGSTDTQYF. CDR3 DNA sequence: TGTGCCAGCAGCTCCCACCAGACTAGCGGGGGGAGCACAGATACGCAGTATTTT. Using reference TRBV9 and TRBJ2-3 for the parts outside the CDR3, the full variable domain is DSGVTQTPKHLITATGQRVTLRCSPRSGDLSVYWYQQSLDQGLQFLIQYYNGEERAKGNILERFSAQQFPDLHSELNLSSLELGDSALYFCASSSHQTSGGSTDTQYFGPGTRLTVL.

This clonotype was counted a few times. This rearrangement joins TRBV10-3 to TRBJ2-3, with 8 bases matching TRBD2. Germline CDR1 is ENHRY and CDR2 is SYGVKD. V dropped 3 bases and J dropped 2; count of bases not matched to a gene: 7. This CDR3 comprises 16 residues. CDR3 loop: CAISDPPAGATDTQYF. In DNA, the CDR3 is TGTGCCATCAGTGATCCGCCAGCGGGGGCCACAGATACGCAGTATTTT.